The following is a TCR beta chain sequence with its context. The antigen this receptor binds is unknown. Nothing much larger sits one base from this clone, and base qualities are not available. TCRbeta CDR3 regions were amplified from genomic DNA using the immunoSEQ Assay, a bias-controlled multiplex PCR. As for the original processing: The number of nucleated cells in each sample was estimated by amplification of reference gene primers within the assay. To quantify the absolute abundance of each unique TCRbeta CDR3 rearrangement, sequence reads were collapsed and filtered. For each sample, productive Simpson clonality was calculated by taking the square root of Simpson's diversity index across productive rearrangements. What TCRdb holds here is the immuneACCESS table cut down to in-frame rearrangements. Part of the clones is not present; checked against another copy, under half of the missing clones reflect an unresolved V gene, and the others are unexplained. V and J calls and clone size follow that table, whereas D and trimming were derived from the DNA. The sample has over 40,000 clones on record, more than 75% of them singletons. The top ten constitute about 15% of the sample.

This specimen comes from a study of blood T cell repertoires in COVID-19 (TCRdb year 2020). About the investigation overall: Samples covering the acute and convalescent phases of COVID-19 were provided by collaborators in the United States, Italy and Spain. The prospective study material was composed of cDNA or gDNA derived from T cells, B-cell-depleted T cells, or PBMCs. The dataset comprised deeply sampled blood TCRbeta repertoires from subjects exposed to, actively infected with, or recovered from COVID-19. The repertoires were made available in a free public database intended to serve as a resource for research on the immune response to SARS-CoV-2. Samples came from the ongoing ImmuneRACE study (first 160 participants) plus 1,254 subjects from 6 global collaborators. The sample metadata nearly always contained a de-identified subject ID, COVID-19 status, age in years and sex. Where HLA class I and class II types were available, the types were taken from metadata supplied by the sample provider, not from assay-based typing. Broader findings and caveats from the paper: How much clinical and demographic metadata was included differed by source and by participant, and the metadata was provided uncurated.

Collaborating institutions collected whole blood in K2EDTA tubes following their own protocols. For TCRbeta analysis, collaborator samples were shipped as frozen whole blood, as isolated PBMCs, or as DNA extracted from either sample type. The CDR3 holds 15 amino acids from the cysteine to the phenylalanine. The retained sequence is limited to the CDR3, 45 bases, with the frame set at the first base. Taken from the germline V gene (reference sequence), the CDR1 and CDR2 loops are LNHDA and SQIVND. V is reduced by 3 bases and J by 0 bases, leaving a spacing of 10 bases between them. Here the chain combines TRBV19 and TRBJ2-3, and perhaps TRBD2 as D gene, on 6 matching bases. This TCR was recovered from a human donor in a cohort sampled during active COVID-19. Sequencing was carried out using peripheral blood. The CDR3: CASSIGGLSTDTQYF. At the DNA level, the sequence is TGTGCCAGTAGTATCGGGGGTCTTAGCACAGATACGCAGTATTTT.